The rows below give T cell receptor beta chains drawn from one sample of a study of blood T cell repertoires in COVID-19. Method: immunoSEQ multiplex PCR; TCRdb's copy keeps in-frame clones and lacks some. The data hold some 40,000 clones, with around 82% observed a single time. Sequences were obtained from peripheral blood. The receptors were sampled from a man in his 70s with acute or convalescent COVID-19. Both conserved end residues are part of each CDR3. Fields, in order: J gene, clone size, D gene, V gene, CDR3 DNA, CDR3 protein. The D gene is left open where the match is weak. The size field is filled for only some rows; it gives once, few, many or a size class.

TRBJ2-1,NA,TRBD2,TRBV29-1,TGCAGCGTTGGAGCGTTTGGGACTAGCGGAAACAATGAGCAGTTCTTC,CSVGAFGTSGNNEQFF
TRBJ1-2,NA,NA,TRBV19,TGTGCCAGTAGTAGCTCCGCTAACAGGGTTGGACCTACGATCTACTATGGCTACACCTTC,CASSSSANRVGPTIYYGYTF
TRBJ2-3,NA,NA,TRBV5-5,TGTGCCAGCAGCTTAGCGGCGGGGTGGGGGACCACAGATACGCAGTATTTT,CASSLAAGWGTTDTQYF
TRBJ2-1,once,TRBD2,TRBV19,TGTGCCAGTAGCCACACTAGCGGGGGGGCAAGGGAGCAGTTCTTC,CASSHTSGGAREQFF
TRBJ1-2,NA,TRBD1,TRBV27,TGTGCCAGCGGCCGACTACCCTCCCGGGGGACAGGGGATGGCTACACCTTC,CASGRLPSRGTGDGYTF
TRBJ2-7,NA,TRBD2,TRBV5-4,TGTGCCAGCAGCTCAATGGGGGGGACTAGCGCGTCCTACGAGCAGTACTTC,CASSSMGGTSASYEQYF
TRBJ1-4,NA,TRBD1,TRBV2,TGTGCCAGCCAGGGACAGCGGATTTTAGGGGAAAAACTGTTTTTT,CASQGQRILGEKLFF
TRBJ2-5,NA,NA,TRBV6-2/TRBV6-3,TGTGCCAGCAGTAGAGTGCAAGAGACCCAGTACTTC,CASSRVQETQYF
TRBJ2-1,NA,NA,TRBV6-1,TGTGCCAGCAGTGAGATGGATCCGGGAAGCAATGAGCAGTTCTTC,CASSEMDPGSNEQFF
TRBJ1-2,few,NA,TRBV2,TGTGCCAGCAGTGAACTGGGGCCAGCTAACTATGGCTACACCTTC,CASSELGPANYGYTF
TRBJ2-1,NA,TRBD1,TRBV7-9,TGTGCCAGCAGCTTAGGTGGGACAGTAACCAGGAATGAGCAGTTCTTC,CASSLGGTVTRNEQFF
TRBJ1-4,NA,NA,TRBV9,TGTGCCAGCAGCGTCAGGGAAAATGAAAAACTGTTTTTT,CASSVRENEKLFF
TRBJ2-5,NA,NA,TRBV15,TGTGCCACCAGCAGAGGGCCAGGGCAAGAGACCCAGTACTTC,CATSRGPGQETQYF
TRBJ2-2,NA,TRBD1,TRBV11-3,TGTGCCAGCAGCGATCGGACAGGGAACACCGGGGAGCTGTTTTTT,CASSDRTGNTGELFF
TRBJ1-6,NA,NA,TRBV30,TGTGCCTGGGCCCGAACAGGGACAAATTCTTCACCCCTCCACTTT,CAWARTGTNSSPLHF
TRBJ2-1,NA,TRBD2,TRBV6-2/TRBV6-3,TGTGCCAGCAGTTACGCGGGAGAGAACAATGAGCAGTTCTTC,CASSYAGENNEQFF
TRBJ2-7,NA,TRBD1,TRBV24-1,TGTGCCACCAGTGAGGGACAGTACGAGCAGTACTTC,CATSEGQYEQYF
TRBJ2-3,NA,TRBD2,TRBV4-3,TGCGCCAGCAGCCAAGACCCTACTAGCGGGAGGGCCCCAGATACGCAGTATTTT,CASSQDPTSGRAPDTQYF
TRBJ2-4,NA,TRBD1,TRBV7-2,TGTGCCAGCAGCACCCGGACAGGGGAACTTCAGTACTTC,CASSTRTGELQYF
TRBJ1-3,NA,NA,TRBV7-2,TGTGCCAGCAGCTTACAGAAAGACACCATATATTTT,CASSLQKDTIYF
TRBJ2-7,once,NA,TRBV11-2,TGTGCCAGCAGCCCGACAGGCCTCAGCTCCTACGAGCAGTACTTC,CASSPTGLSSYEQYF
TRBJ1-1,NA,TRBD1,TRBV6-5,TGTGCCAGCAGTTACGGGGGACAGTGGAACACTGAAGCTTTCTTT,CASSYGGQWNTEAFF
TRBJ1-5,NA,NA,TRBV28,TGTGCCAGCAGCCTCGAGGGGGGGGGAAAGAGCAATCAGCCCCAGCATTTT,CASSLEGGGKSNQPQHF
TRBJ1-1,NA,NA,TRBV6-6,TGTGCCAGCACACCGATGGGACAAGTGAACACTGAAGCTTTCTTT,CASTPMGQVNTEAFF
TRBJ2-7,NA,NA,TRBV6-6,TGTGCCAGCAGTTACCCGGCCGGGGTGGGGGCTTACGAGCAGTACTTC,CASSYPAGVGAYEQYF
TRBJ1-4,NA,TRBD1,TRBV19,TGTGCCAGTAGGAGGACAGGGGGTAATGAAAAACTGTTTTTT,CASRRTGGNEKLFF
TRBJ1-2,NA,NA,TRBV7-2,TGTGCCAGCAGCTTAGAGGCAGGGGTGAGCTATGGCTACACCTTC,CASSLEAGVSYGYTF
TRBJ2-5,large,NA,TRBV13,TGTGCCAGCAGCTTAGCGGGAACGGTGGGGGAGACCCAGTACTTC,CASSLAGTVGETQYF
TRBJ1-2,NA,TRBD1,TRBV19,TGTGCCAGTAGTCCTGGGGTGGACAGGGGGCGCGGTGGCTACACCTTC,CASSPGVDRGRGGYTF
TRBJ1-1,once,NA,TRBV12-3/TRBV12-4,TGTGCCAGCAGTCTACAGAAACTTGAAGCTTTCTTT,CASSLQKLEAFF
TRBJ2-1,NA,TRBD2,TRBV5-4,TGTGCCAGCAGCACCCCGGGACTAGACTACAATGAGCAGTTCTTC,CASSTPGLDYNEQFF
TRBJ1-2,once,TRBD1,TRBV7-2,TGTGCCAGCAGCCCGGGACAGGGGGCATATGGCTACACCTTC,CASSPGQGAYGYTF
TRBJ2-7,NA,NA,TRBV7-2,TGTGCCAGCAGCTTAAAAATCGGGGACTACGAGCAGTACTTC,CASSLKIGDYEQYF
TRBJ1-4,once,NA,TRBV5-8,TGTGCCAGCAGCGCCTGGGGCAGCCTTAATGAAAAACTGTTTTTT,CASSAWGSLNEKLFF
TRBJ2-3,NA,NA,TRBV5-1,TGCGCCAGCAGCTTGGCCAGAGGGTCGGCAGATACGCAGTATTTT,CASSLARGSADTQYF
TRBJ2-1,NA,NA,TRBV5-6,TGTGCCAGCAGCTTGTACCGGGACACCCGCTCCTACAATGAGCAGTTCTTC,CASSLYRDTRSYNEQFF
TRBJ1-3,NA,NA,TRBV5-6,TGTGCCAGCAGCTTGACAGCAATCAACACCATATATTTT,CASSLTAINTIYF
TRBJ2-5,NA,NA,TRBV18,TGTGCCAGCTCACCCAGAGGGGGTGGGGAGACCCAGTACTTC,CASSPRGGGETQYF
TRBJ2-3,NA,NA,TRBV10-1,TGCGCCAGCACCCCCGGCCCGGGGAATACGCAGTATTTT,CASTPGPGNTQYF
TRBJ2-3,once,NA,TRBV5-1,TGCGCCACCTGTTTCGGGACTAGCACAGATACGCAGTATTTT,CATCFGTSTDTQYF
TRBJ1-1,NA,NA,TRBV12-3/TRBV12-4,TGTGCCAGCAGTTTACAACAGGGAACTGAAGCTTTCTTT,CASSLQQGTEAFF
TRBJ1-1,NA,TRBD1,TRBV9,TGTGCCAGCAGCGTCAGGGGGCGCGGGGATACTGAAGCTTTCTTT,CASSVRGRGDTEAFF
TRBJ1-4,NA,NA,TRBV10-2,TGCGCCAGTAGAGACAGCCAGAATGAAAAACTGTTTTTT,CASRDSQNEKLFF
TRBJ2-7,NA,NA,TRBV20-1,TGCAGTGCTAGTCCGGGCTACGAGCAGTACTTC,CSASPGYEQYF
TRBJ1-2,few,TRBD1,TRBV6-2/TRBV6-3,TGTGCCAGCAGTTACTCGACAGGGGGTACTAACTATGGCTACACCTTC,CASSYSTGGTNYGYTF
TRBJ2-1,NA,TRBD2,TRBV7-2,TGTGCCAGCAGCTCCTCTAGCGGGGTCTCCTACAATGAGCAGTTCTTC,CASSSSSGVSYNEQFF
TRBJ1-1,NA,TRBD1,TRBV7-9,TGTGCCAGCAGCACCCGGGTCAGACAGGGGGCTCGGTACCACACTGAAGCTTTCTTT,CASSTRVRQGARYHTEAFF
TRBJ2-5,NA,NA,TRBV5-6,TGTGCCAGCAGCTTGGCGGGCCAGGGGCTCCAAGAGACCCAGTACTTC,CASSLAGQGLQETQYF
TRBJ2-3,NA,TRBD2,TRBV19,TGTGCCAGTATGGCGGGAGGCACAGATACGCAGTATTTT,CASMAGGTDTQYF
TRBJ1-2,NA,NA,TRBV9,TGTGCCAGCAGCCCCAGCGGAGGGAATGGCTACACCTTC,CASSPSGGNGYTF
TRBJ1-2,few,NA,TRBV7-2,TGTGCCAGCAGCCCAAGGGACTCCGGGACGGCGGCTTCTGGCTACACCTTC,CASSPRDSGTAASGYTF
TRBJ2-1,NA,NA,TRBV29-1,TGCAGCCCCCAATTTAGCAATGAGCAGTTCTTC,CSPQFSNEQFF
TRBJ2-7,once,NA,TRBV7-8,TGTGCCAGCAGCCCCGGGCCCGCCGGGGGCTACGAGCAGTACTTC,CASSPGPAGGYEQYF
TRBJ2-3,few,NA,TRBV7-2,TGTGCCAGCAGCTTAGCGGGGGGGCCCGGGGATACGCAGTATTTT,CASSLAGGPGDTQYF
TRBJ2-7,NA,TRBD1,TRBV5-6,TGTGCCAGCAGCTTAAAACCGGGACAGGGGTGGTACGAGCAGTACTTC,CASSLKPGQGWYEQYF
TRBJ1-2,NA,TRBD1,TRBV5-4,TGTGCCAGCAGCTTGGAAGGGACAGGGATCTATGGCTACACCTTC,CASSLEGTGIYGYTF
TRBJ1-5,NA,TRBD1,TRBV5-5,TGTGCCAGCAGCTTGGTAGGGACAGGGGCGGCGGTGCAGCCCCAGCATTTT,CASSLVGTGAAVQPQHF
TRBJ2-1,NA,NA,TRBV19,TGTGCCAGTAGTCCCAGGGTGGGGCATTTCAATGAGCAGTTCTTC,CASSPRVGHFNEQFF
TRBJ2-1,NA,NA,TRBV9,TGTGCCAGCAGCCCCGGGGCTAGCGCAACCAATGAGCAGTTCTTC,CASSPGASATNEQFF
TRBJ2-3,NA,TRBD2,TRBV9,TGTGCCAGCAGCTCCCGCGGTAGCGGGGGGTTCACAGATACGCAGTATTTT,CASSSRGSGGFTDTQYF